This TCR beta chain appears in the sequencing data of a study of blood T cells in healthy people across ages. The use of a sample-barcoded 5' primer and a J-beta primer mix characterized a second PCR of 7 to 11 cycles. Each of the cDNA molecules was tagged by a template-switch adaptor with 12 random nucleotides. TCRdb re-analysed the 5' RACE reads in MiXCR, keeping a single row per CDR3 protein. Of around 900,000 distinct CDR3 sequences in the sample, 29% were seen once. This clonotype was observed a few times. Its antigen is still unknown. A much larger clone lies one base from this, so it may be a read error. Roughly 10 milliliters was the volume of peripheral blood drawn from each donor. Study-wide points: Because donor CMV status was unknown, expanded clonotype changes were possibly confounded. Both higher diversity and more naive CD4+ cells marked long-lived donors when set against aged donors.

This CDR3 is 17 amino acids long. The germline gives CDR1 SGHRS, CDR2 YFSETQ. The sequence was obtained from a woman aged 80 or over in good health. This chain uses TRBV5-1 with TRBJ2-1, with D tentatively TRBD1 (5 bases). The J call may not be correct, given that the DNA end is closer to TRBJ2-7. The sample taken for sequencing was blood. The CDR3 DNA reads as TGCGCCAGCAGCTTGACAGGAACCAGGACACTCTACAATGAGCAGTACTTC. Translating it yields CASSLTGTRTLYNEQYF.